These T cell receptor beta chains were read from a single sample in a study of blood T cells in healthy people across ages. TCRdb reprocessed the 5' RACE reads via MiXCR and lists one record per CDR3 protein. Among a few hundred thousand distinct CDR3 sequences listed, 25% to 30% were seen once. Sequencing was performed on blood. Receptors originate from a woman in her sixties or seventies in good health. The conserved cysteine and the conserved F or W are not part of the CDR3 here. Part of the rows lack a size; the others show once, few, many or a class for expanded clones.

ASTRDASGRRGEQF	TRBV12-3/TRBV12-4	NA	NA
ASVRDRQGTEAF	TRBV5-1	TRBJ1-1	NA
ASSRGASGQETQY	TRBV5-5	TRBJ2-5	NA
ASGRETQY	TRBV27	TRBJ2-5	NA
SARDGGTYNTGELF	TRBV20-1	TRBJ2-2	NA
ASSLESGGPGTDTQY	TRBV7-8	TRBJ2-3	many
ASSTTSGRWTQY	TRBV28	TRBJ2-3	few
ASSLSGRIGETQY	TRBV5-1	TRBJ2-5	few
SVETNSYT	TRBV29-1	TRBJ1-2	few
SVDEVKAF	TRBV29-1	TRBJ1-1	many
ASSLQGAGSTEAF	TRBV6-1	TRBJ1-1	NA
ASSLHSGLNEKLF	TRBV5-1	TRBJ1-4	NA
ASSVDYSNQPQH	TRBV9	TRBJ1-5	few
ASSPPFWEVDNEQF	TRBV7-8	TRBJ2-1	NA
ASSLYRGQGEQY	TRBV28	NA	few
ASSPPGLGTEQF	TRBV18	TRBJ2-1	few
ATLGGRNSKQF	TRBV2	TRBJ2-1	NA
ASSAGRTGGEQY	TRBV2	TRBJ2-7	NA
ASSLSWRKAGDTQY	TRBV28	TRBJ2-3	few
ASLEGTGSEKLF	TRBV12-3/TRBV12-4	TRBJ1-4	NA
ASSVTGGPDETQY	TRBV9	TRBJ2-5	few
SARPNKGTTEAF	TRBV20-1	TRBJ1-1	NA
ASSPTLYDTEAF	TRBV18	TRBJ1-1	NA
SASPQEYSNQPQH	TRBV20-1	TRBJ1-5	NA
ASRPPTTATYGCT	TRBV10-2	TRBJ1-2	few
SVEREKQF	TRBV29-1	NA	NA
ASSCLPHQPQH	TRBV6-2/TRBV6-3	TRBJ1-5	NA
ASSQETGNYGYT	TRBV4-3	TRBJ1-2	NA
ASRKTGETYEQY	TRBV12-3/TRBV12-4	TRBJ2-7	few
ASSFDPTSAEQF	TRBV12-3/TRBV12-4	NA	NA
ASSRAWINSGNTIY	TRBV28	TRBJ1-3	NA
ASSLAARTGTGTQY	TRBV11-2	TRBJ2-5	NA
SALGQTYQETQY	TRBV20-1	TRBJ2-5	few
ASSRRGSGRAEAF	TRBV3-1	TRBJ1-1	NA
SASGAGVIETQY	TRBV20-1	NA	NA
ASSPSASSTEAF	TRBV12-3/TRBV12-4	TRBJ1-1	few
ASSRDSYSGNTIY	TRBV11-2	TRBJ1-3	NA
ASAGLTIGNEQL	TRBV7-2	TRBJ2-1	NA
ASSLWGQGSAVNTEAF	TRBV5-1	TRBJ1-1	NA
SVDRGFSYGYT	TRBV29-1	TRBJ1-2	few
ASSRSGTRYNEQF	TRBV12-3/TRBV12-4	TRBJ2-1	many
ASGLEELF	TRBV19	TRBJ1-4	few
SALRGAPTDTQY	TRBV20-1	TRBJ2-3	once
ASSPLPGQLLAGNTIY	TRBV7-9	TRBJ1-3	many
ASSLQGTNTEAF	TRBV7-2	TRBJ1-1	few